The clone carrying this TCR beta chain was recorded a few times. This entry comes from a study of blood T cell repertoires in COVID-19. Across the whole study: Material from acute and convalescent COVID-19 was sourced from the United States, Italy and Spain. PBMCs, B-cell-depleted T cells, or T cells were the source of the cDNA or gDNA that made up the material.

Generated by immunoSEQ multiplex PCR, the TCRdb table keeps only in-frame clones and is missing some. The sample has about 200,000 clones, 82% seen once. Participants spanned ages about 18 to 100 years and resided in fewer than 30 US areas. Cohort assignment relied on participant-reported clinical history. V was clipped by 2 bases and J by 1 base, with 9 bases between them. The CDR3 contains 15 residues. Germline V CDR1 and CDR2: SGHTA, FQGNSA. Sequenced: PBMCs or T cells enriched from blood (not recorded which). The rearrangement joins TRBV7-2 to TRBJ2-1, with D perhaps matching TRBD1 (6 bases). This receptor was taken from a man aged 40-49 years who had recovered from COVID-19. The CDR3 sequence: CASSLNRESYNEQFF. CDR3 sequence (DNA): TGTGCCAGCAGCTTAAACAGGGAGTCCTACAATGAGCAGTTCTTC.